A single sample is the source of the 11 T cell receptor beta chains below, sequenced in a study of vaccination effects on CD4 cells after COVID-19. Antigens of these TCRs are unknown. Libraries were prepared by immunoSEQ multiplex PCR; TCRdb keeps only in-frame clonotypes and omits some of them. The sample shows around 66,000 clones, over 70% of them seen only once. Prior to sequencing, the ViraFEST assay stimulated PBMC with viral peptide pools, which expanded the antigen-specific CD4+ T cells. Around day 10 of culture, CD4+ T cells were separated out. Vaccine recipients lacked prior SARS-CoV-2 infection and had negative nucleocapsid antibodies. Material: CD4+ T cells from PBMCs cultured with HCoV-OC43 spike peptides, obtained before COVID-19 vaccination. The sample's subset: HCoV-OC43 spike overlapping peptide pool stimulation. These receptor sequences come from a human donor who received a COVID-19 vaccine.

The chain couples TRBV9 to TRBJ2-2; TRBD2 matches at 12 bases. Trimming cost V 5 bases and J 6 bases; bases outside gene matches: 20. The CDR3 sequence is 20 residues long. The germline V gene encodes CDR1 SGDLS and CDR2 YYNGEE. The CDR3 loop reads CASSPSPTLAGGRRPGELFF. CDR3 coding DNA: TGTGCCAGCAGTCCTTCCCCCACCCTAGCGGGGGGGCGTAGGCCCGGGGAGCTGTTTTTT.

CDR3 in amino acids: CARGRRGSQETQYF. The DNA for the CDR3 is TGTGCCAGGGGCCGTCGAGGTTCCCAAGAGACCCAGTACTTC. V and J are TRBV19 and TRBJ2-5; D unclear. V lost 9 bases, J lost 1 base, and 15 bases lay in between. This CDR3 contains 14 residues. Germline V gives CDR1 LNHDA, CDR2 SQIVND (reference sequence). The full variable domain, rest sourced from reference TRBV19 and TRBJ2-5, is DGGITQSPKYLFRKEGQNVTLSCEQNLNHDAMYWYRQDPGQGLRLIYYSQIVNDFQKGDIAEGYSVSREKKESFPLTVTSAQKNPTAFYLCARGRRGSQETQYFGPGTRLLVL.

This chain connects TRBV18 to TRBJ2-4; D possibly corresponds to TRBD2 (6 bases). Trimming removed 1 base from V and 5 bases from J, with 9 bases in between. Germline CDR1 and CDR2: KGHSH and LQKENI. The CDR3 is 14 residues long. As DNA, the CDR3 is TGTGCCAGCTCACCACAGGGACTCCAAAACATTCAGTACTTC. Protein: CASSPQGLQNIQYF.

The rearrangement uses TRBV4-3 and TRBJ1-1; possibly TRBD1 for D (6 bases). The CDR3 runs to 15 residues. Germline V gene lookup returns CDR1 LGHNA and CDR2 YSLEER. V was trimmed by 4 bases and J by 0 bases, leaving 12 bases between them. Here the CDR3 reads CASSPRGGLNTEAFF. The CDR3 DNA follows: TGCGCCAGCAGCCCGAGGGGGGGTTTGAACACTGAAGCTTTCTTT.

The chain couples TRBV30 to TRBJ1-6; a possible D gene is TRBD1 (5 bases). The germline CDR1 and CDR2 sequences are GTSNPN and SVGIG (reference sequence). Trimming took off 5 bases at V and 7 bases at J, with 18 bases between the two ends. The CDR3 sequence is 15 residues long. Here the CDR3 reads CAWGPPDSLNSPLHF. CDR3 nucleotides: TGTGCCTGGGGGCCCCCCGACAGCCTGAATTCACCCCTCCACTTT.

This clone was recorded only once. As DNA, the CDR3 is TGCAGCGTACAAAGGACTAGCGGGGGGTACAATGAGCAGTTCTTC. Its translation is CSVQRTSGGYNEQFF. The chain combines TRBV29-1 with TRBJ2-1, with 14 bases that match TRBD2. From germline, CDR1 is SQVTM and CDR2 ANQGSEA. V was pared by 6 bases and J by 4 bases, with 5 bases of the junction left unmatched. The CDR3 loop spans 15 amino acids.

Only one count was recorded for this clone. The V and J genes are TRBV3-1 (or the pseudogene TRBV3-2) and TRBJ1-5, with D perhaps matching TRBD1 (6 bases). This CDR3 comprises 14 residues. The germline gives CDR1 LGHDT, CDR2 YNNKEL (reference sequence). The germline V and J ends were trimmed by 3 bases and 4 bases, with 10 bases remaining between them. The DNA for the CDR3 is TGTGCCAGCAGCCAGGGACACCTTAATCAGCCCCAGCATTTT. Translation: CASSQGHLNQPQHF.

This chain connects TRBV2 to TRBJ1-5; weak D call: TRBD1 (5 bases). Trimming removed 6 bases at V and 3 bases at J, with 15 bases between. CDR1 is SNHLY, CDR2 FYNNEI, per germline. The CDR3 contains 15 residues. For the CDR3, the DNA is TGTGCCAGCAGGAGACAAACAGGAAACAATCAGCCCCAGCATTTT. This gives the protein CASRRQTGNNQPQHF.

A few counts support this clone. The CDR3 sequence: CASSPPGHNEQFF. The CDR3 nucleotides are TGTGCCAGCAGTCCGCCGGGGCACAATGAGCAGTTCTTC. The rearrangement joins TRBV2 to TRBJ2-1, with D possibly called TRBD1 or TRBD2 (5 bases each). Germline values: CDR1 SNHLY, CDR2 FYNNEI. V lost 5 bases and J lost 5, with 10 bases in between. The CDR3 has 13 amino acids.

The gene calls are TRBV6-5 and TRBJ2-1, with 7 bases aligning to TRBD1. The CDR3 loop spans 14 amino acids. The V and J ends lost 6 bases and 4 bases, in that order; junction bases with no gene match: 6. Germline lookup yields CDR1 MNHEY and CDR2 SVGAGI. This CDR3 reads CASSVPGQYNEQFF. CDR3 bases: TGTGCCAGCAGCGTCCCGGGACAGTACAATGAGCAGTTCTTC.

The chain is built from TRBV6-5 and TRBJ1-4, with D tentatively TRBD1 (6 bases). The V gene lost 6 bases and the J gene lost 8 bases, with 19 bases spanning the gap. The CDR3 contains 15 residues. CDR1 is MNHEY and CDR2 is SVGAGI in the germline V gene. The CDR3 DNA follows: TGTGCCAGCAGGGAGGGGACATTCCAGGGGGAAAAACTGTTTTTT. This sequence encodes CASREGTFQGEKLFF.